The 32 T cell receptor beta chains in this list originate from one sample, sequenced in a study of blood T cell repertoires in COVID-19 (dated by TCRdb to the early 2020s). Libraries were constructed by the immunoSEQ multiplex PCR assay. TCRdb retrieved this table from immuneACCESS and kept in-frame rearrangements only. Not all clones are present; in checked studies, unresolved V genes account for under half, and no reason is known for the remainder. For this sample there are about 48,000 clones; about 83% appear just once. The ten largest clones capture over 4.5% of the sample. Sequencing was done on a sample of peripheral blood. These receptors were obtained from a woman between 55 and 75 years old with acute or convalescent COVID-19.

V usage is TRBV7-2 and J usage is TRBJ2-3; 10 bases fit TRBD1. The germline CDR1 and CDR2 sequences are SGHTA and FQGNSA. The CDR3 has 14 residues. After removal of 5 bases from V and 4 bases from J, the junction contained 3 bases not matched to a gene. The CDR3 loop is CASSLGQGADTQYF. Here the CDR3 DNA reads TGTGCCAGCAGCCTTGGACAGGGGGCAGATACGCAGTATTTT.

CDR3 sequence reads: CASSYGTSGSYNEQFF. The CDR3 DNA follows: TGTGCCAGCAGTTACGGGACTAGCGGCTCCTACAATGAGCAGTTCTTC. The V and J genes are TRBV6-5 and TRBJ2-1, with 11 bases identical to TRBD2. The CDR3 covers 16 residues. Germline V gene lookup returns CDR1 MNHEY and CDR2 SVGAGI. V shed 2 bases and J 0 bases; nucleotides not matched to a gene: 0.

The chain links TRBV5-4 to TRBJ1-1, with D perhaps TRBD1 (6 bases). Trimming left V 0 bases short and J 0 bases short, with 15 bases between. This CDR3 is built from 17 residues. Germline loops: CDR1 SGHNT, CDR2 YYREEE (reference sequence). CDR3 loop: CASSLGQGSSLNTEAFF. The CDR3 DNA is TGTGCCAGCAGCTTGGGGCAGGGGTCGAGTCTGAACACTGAAGCTTTCTTT.

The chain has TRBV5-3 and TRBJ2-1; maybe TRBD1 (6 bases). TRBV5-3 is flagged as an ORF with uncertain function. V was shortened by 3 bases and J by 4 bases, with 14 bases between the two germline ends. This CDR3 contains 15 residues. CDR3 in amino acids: CARSSAGTIYNEQFF. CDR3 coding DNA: TGTGCCAGAAGCTCGGCCGGGACAATTTACAATGAGCAGTTCTTC.

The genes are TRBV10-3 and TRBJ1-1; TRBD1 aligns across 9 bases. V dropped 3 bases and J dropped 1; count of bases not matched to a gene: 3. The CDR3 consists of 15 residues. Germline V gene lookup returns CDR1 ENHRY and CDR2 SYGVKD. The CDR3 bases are TGTGCCATCAGTGATTCGGGACAGGGGAACACTGAAGCTTTCTTT. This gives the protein CAISDSGQGNTEAFF.

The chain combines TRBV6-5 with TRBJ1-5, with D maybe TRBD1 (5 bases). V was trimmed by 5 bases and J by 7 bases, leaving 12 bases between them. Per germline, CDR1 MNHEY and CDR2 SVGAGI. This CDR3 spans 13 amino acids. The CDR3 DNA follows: TGTGCCAGCAGTCAACAGGCCGGGCAGCCCCAGCATTTT. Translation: CASSQQAGQPQHF.

The CDR3 coding sequence is TGTGCCAGCAGTCTTCAGACAGGATCCGAGCAGTACTTC. Protein: CASSLQTGSEQYF. The chain combines TRBV27 with TRBJ2-7; tentatively, D is TRBD1 (6 bases). The CDR3 has 13 amino acids. CDR1 is MNHEY, CDR2 SMNVEV, per germline (reference sequence). The V end was cut by 5 bases, the J end by 6 bases, with 14 bases between.

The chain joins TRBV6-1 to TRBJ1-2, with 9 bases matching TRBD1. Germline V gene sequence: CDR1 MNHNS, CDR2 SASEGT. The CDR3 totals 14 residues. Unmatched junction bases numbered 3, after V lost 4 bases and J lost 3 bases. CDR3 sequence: CASSANRGHYGYTF. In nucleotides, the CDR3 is TGTGCCAGCAGTGCCAACAGGGGGCACTATGGCTACACCTTC.

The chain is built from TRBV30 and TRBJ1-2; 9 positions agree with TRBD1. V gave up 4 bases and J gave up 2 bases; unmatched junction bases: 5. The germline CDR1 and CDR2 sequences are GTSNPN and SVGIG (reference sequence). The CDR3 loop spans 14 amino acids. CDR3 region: CAWNAGTGNYGYTF. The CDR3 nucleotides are TGTGCCTGGAACGCCGGGACAGGGAACTATGGCTACACCTTC.

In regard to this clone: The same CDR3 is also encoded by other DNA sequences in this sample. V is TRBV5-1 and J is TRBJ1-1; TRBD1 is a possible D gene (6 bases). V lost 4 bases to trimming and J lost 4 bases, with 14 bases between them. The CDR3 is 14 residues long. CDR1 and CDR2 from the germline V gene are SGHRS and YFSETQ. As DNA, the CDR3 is TGCGCCAGCAGCCCTCAGACAGGTTCCACTGAAGCTTTCTTT. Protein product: CASSPQTGSTEAFF.

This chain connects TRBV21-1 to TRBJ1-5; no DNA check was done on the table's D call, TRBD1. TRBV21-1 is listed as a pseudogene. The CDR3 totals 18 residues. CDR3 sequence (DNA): TGTGCCAGCAGCAAAGGGCCCCCCGGAACAGGTATCAATCAGCCCCAGCATTTT. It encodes CASSKGPPGTGINQPQHF.

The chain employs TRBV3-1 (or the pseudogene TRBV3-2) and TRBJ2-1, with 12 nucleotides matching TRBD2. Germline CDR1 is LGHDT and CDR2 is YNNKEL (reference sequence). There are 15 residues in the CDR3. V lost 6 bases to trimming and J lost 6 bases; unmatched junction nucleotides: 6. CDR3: CASRSRTSGTNEQFF. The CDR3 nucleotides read TGTGCCAGCAGGTCCCGGACTAGCGGGACCAATGAGCAGTTCTTC.

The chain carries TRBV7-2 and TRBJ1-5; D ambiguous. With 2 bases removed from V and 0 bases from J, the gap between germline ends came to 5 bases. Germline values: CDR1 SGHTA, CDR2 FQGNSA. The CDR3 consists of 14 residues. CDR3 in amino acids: CASSLQHSNQPQHF. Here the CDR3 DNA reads TGTGCCAGCAGCTTACAACATAGCAATCAGCCCCAGCATTTT.

The CDR3, as DNA: TGTGCCAGCTCAAAAACAGGGCTCGGGACTGAAGCTTTCTTT. It translates to CASSKTGLGTEAFF. This chain joins TRBV19 and TRBJ1-1, with TRBD1 as a possible D gene (6 bases). The length of the CDR3 is 14 residues. The V end was cut by 9 bases, the J end by 5 bases, with 19 bases between. Germline CDR1 and CDR2: LNHDA and SQIVND (reference sequence).

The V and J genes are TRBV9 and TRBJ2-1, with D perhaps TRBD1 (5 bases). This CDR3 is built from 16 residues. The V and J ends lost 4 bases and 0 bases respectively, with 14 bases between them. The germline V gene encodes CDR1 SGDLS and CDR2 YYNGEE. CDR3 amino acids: CASSKGAEVSYNEQFF. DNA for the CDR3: TGTGCCAGCAGCAAAGGGGCTGAGGTCTCCTACAATGAGCAGTTCTTC.

Written as DNA, the CDR3 is TGCAGTGCTAGTGGGCTAGTATCCTACGAGCAGTACTTC. Translation: CSASGLVSYEQYF. This rearrangement joins TRBV20-1 to TRBJ2-7; D remains ambiguous. CDR1 DFQATT and CDR2 SNEGSKA come from the germline V gene (reference sequence). This CDR3 has 13 residues. The V end lost 3 bases, the J end lost 1 base, and 10 bases lay between the germline ends.

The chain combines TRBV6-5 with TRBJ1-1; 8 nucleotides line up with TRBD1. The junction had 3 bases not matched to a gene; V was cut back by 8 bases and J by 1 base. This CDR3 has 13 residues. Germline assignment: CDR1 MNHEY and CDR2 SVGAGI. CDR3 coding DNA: TGTGCCAGCGGACAGGGAGGGAACACTGAAGCTTTCTTT. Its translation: CASGQGGNTEAFF.

CDR3 in DNA: TGTGCCAGCAGCTTGGGACAGTTCTATAATTCACCCCTCCACTTT. Protein sequence: CASSLGQFYNSPLHF. The chain links TRBV5-6 to TRBJ1-6, with a tentative D call TRBD1 (5 bases). Trimming pared 0 bases from V and 3 bases from J, leaving 7 bases between. This CDR3 has 15 amino acids. The germline V gene encodes CDR1 SGHDT and CDR2 YYEEEE.

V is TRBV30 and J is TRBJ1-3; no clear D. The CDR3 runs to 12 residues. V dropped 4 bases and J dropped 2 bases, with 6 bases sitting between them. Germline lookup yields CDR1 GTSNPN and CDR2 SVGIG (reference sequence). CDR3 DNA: TGTGCCTGGACCCTTACTGGAAACACCATATATTTT. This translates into CAWTLTGNTIYF. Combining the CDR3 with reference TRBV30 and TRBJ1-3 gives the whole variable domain SQTIHQWPATLVQPVGSPLSLECTVEGTSNPNLYWYRQAAGRGLQLLFYSVGIGQISSEVPQNLSASRPQDRQFILSSKKLLLSDSGFYLCAWTLTGNTIYFGEGSWLTVV.

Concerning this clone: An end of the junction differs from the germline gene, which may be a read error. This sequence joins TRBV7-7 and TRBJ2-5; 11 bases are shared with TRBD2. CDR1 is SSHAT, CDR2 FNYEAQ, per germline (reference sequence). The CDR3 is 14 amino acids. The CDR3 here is CASSLAGGIETQYF. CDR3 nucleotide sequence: TGTGCTAGCAGCTTAGCGGGAGGGATAGAGACCCAGTACTTC.

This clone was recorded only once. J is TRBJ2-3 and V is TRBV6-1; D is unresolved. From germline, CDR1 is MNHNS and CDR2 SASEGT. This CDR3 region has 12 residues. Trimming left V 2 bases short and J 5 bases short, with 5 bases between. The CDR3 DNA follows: TGTGCCAGCAGTGAATCCCAAGATACGCAGTATTTT. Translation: CASSESQDTQYF.

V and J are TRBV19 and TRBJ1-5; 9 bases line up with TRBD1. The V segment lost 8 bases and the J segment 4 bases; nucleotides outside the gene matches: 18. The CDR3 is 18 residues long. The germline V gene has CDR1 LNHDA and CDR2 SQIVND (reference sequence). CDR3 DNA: TGTGCCAGTGCCGGGACAGGGCTGAGTGGGGGACCTAATCAGCCCCAGCATTTT. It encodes CASAGTGLSGGPNQPQHF.

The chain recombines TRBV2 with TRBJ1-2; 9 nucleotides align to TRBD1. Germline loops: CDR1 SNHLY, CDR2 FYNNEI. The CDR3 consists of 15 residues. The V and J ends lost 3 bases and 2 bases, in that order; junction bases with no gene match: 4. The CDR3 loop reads CASSEGTGPNYGYTF. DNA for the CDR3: TGTGCCAGCAGTGAGGGGACAGGGCCAAACTATGGCTACACCTTC.

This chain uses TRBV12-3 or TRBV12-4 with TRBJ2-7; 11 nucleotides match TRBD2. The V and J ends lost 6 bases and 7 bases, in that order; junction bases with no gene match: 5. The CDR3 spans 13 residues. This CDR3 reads CASRTSGSGEQYF. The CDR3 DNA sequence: TGTGCCAGCAGAACTAGCGGGAGCGGTGAGCAGTACTTC.

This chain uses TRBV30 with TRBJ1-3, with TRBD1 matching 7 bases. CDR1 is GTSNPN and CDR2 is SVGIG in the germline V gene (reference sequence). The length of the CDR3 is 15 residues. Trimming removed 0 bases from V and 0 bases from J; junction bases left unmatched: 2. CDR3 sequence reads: CAWSVGQLSGNTIYF. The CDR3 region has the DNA TGTGCCTGGAGTGTGGGACAGCTCTCTGGAAACACCATATATTTT.

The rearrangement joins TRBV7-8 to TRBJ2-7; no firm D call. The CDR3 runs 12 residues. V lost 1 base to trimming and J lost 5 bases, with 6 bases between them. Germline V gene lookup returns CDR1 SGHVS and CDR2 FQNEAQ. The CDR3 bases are TGTGCCAGCAGCTTAGATTCAAACGAGCAGTACTTC. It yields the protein CASSLDSNEQYF.

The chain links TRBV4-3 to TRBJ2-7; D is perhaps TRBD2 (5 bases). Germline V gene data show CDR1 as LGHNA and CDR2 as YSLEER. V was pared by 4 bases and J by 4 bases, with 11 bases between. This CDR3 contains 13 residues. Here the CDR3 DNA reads TGCGCCAGCAGCCGTTCCGGCGGGTACGAGCAGTACTTC. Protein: CASSRSGGYEQYF.

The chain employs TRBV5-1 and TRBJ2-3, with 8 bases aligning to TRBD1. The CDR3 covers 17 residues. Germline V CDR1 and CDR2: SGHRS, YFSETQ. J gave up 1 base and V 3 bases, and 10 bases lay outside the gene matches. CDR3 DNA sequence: TGCGCCAGCAGCTGGCAACCCGGGACAGGCGGCACAGATACGCAGTATTTT. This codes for CASSWQPGTGGTDTQYF.

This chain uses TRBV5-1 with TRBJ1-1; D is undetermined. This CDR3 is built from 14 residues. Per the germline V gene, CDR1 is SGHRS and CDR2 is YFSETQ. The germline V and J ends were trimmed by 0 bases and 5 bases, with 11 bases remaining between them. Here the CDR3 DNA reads TGCGCCAGCAGCTTGGAATCAGGTGGGACTGAAGCTTTCTTT. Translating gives CASSLESGGTEAFF. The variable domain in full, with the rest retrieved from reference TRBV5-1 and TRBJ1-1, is KAGVTQTPRYLIKTRGQQVTLSCSPISGHRSVSWYQQTPGQGLQFLFEYFSETQRNKGNFPGRFSGRQFSNSRSEMNVSTLELGDSALYLCASSLESGGTEAFFGQGTRLTVV.

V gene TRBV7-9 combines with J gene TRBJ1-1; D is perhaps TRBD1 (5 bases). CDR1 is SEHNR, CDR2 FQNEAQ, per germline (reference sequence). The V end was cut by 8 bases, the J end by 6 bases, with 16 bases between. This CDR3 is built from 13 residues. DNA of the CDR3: TGTGCCAGCCGACTTCCGGGGGGTCCTGAAGCTTTCTTT. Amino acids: CASRLPGGPEAFF.

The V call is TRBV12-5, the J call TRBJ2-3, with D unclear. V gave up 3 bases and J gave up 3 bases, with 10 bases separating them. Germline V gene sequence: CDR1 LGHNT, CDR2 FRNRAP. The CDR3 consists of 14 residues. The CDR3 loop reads CASGFYGRTDTQYF. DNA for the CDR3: TGTGCTAGTGGTTTCTATGGGCGAACAGATACGCAGTATTTT.

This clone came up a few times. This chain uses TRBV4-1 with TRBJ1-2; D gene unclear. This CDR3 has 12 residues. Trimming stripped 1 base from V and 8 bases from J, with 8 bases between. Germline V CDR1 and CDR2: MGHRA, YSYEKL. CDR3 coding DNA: TGCGCCAGCAGCCAAGCGGGGTCCGGCTACACCTTC. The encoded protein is CASSQAGSGYTF.